This passage covers 15 T cell receptor beta chains from one sample sequenced in a study of cytomegalovirus exposure and HLA in healthy donors. The PCR employed 60 Vbeta primers together with 13 Jbeta primers. Assay used: immunoSEQ multiplex PCR; TCRdb lists only in-frame clones, some missing. This repertoire shows some 170,000 clones, 65% to 80% found once; its top ten account for 4.3%. The sequenced sample consisted of PBMCs. The receptors come from a man aged 35 to 55 in good health and CMV-seronegative.

The V call is TRBV10-3, the J call TRBJ2-2; maybe TRBD1 (6 bases). There are 14 residues in the CDR3. V shed 10 bases and J shed 0 bases, with 12 bases lying between them. The germline CDR1 and CDR2 sequences are ENHRY and SYGVKD. DNA of the CDR3: TGTGCCAGCGCCGGGACAACGAACACCGGGGAGCTGTTTTTT. It specifies CASAGTTNTGELFF.

This clone appeared a few times. The chain has TRBV30 and TRBJ1-2, with D possibly TRBD1 on 6 matching bases. Germline V gene data show CDR1 as GTSNPN and CDR2 as SVGIG (reference sequence). V dropped 0 bases and J dropped 1 base, with 12 bases sitting between them. The CDR3 is 15 amino acids. The CDR3 nucleotides are TGTGCCTGGAGTGTAGGACAGAATATTAACTATGGCTACACCTTC. Protein sequence: CAWSVGQNINYGYTF.

The chain has TRBV27 and TRBJ2-2, with D possibly TRBD1 on 6 matching bases. V lost 0 bases, J lost 0 bases, and 11 bases lay in between. Germline lookup yields CDR1 MNHEY and CDR2 SMNVEV (reference sequence). CDR3 length: 17 residues. CDR3 sequence: CASSLSAEGANTGELFF. The CDR3 nucleotides are TGTGCCAGCAGTTTATCGGCCGAGGGGGCGAACACCGGGGAGCTGTTTTTT.

There are a few counts of this clone. The chain is built from TRBV7-3 and TRBJ1-1; D is ambiguous. Germline V gene lookup returns CDR1 SGHTA and CDR2 FQGTGA. Trimming removed 5 bases at V and 4 bases at J, with 11 bases between. The CDR3 extends over 13 amino acids. CDR3 sequence: CASSDGSSTEAFF. The CDR3 region has the DNA TGTGCCAGCAGCGACGGGTCTTCCACTGAAGCTTTCTTT.

V is TRBV4-2 and J is TRBJ2-3, with D possibly TRBD2 on 5 matching bases. The CDR3 runs 18 residues. V lost 0 bases and J lost 4, with 20 bases in between. CDR1 is LGHNA, CDR2 YNFKEQ, per germline. Here the CDR3 DNA reads TGTGCCAGCAGCCAAGATCAAAGCCTGCTAGCTAGGGCAGATACGCAGTATTTT. It yields the protein CASSQDQSLLARADTQYF.

V is TRBV9 and J is TRBJ1-1, with a tentative D call TRBD1 (6 bases). The CDR3 spans 13 residues. V was shortened by 0 bases and J by 9 bases, with 12 bases between the two germline ends. The germline V gene has CDR1 SGDLS and CDR2 YYNGEE. For the CDR3, the DNA is TGTGCCAGCAGCGTAGTAGGGGGGGCGAAAGCTTTCTTT. Its protein product is CASSVVGGAKAFF.

This chain joins TRBV4-3 and TRBJ2-7; 9 bases match TRBD1. Germline CDR1 is LGHNA and CDR2 is YSLEER. V was clipped by 4 bases and J by 3 bases; unmatched bases: 10. This CDR3 is built from 16 residues. The CDR3: CASSPQPGQGRYEQYF. The CDR3 DNA sequence: TGCGCCAGCAGCCCACAACCGGGACAGGGTCGCTACGAGCAGTACTTC.

J is TRBJ2-7 and V is TRBV10-1, with 11 nucleotides matching TRBD1. Germline values: CDR1 WNHNN, CDR2 SYGVQD (reference sequence). This CDR3 spans 15 amino acids. V dropped 4 bases and J dropped 6; count of bases not matched to a gene: 8. CDR3 DNA: TGCGCCAGCAGTGTATTGGGACAGGGGGAAAGCGAGCAGTACTTC. Encoded protein: CASSVLGQGESEQYF.

This clone turned up a few times. This chain joins TRBV5-1 and TRBJ2-3; 12 nucleotides match TRBD2. The V gene's germline CDR1 is SGHRS and CDR2 YFSETQ. CDR3 length: 16 amino acids. Trimming removed 0 bases from V and 1 base from J; junction bases left unmatched: 0. CDR3 region: CASSLGLAGGTDTQYF. CDR3 in DNA: TGCGCCAGCAGCTTGGGACTAGCGGGGGGCACAGATACGCAGTATTTT.

DNA of the CDR3: TGCAGCGCAGGGACAGGGCAAAATGAAAAACTGTTTTTT. Protein: CSAGTGQNEKLFF. This chain uses TRBV29-1 with TRBJ1-4; 9 positions agree with TRBD1. CDR1 is SQVTM and CDR2 is ANQGSEA in the germline V gene. The CDR3 runs to 13 residues. Trimming cost V 7 bases and J 5 bases; bases outside gene matches: 5.

This clone has a single count. The chain joins TRBV30 to TRBJ2-6, with D hard to call. The CDR3 has 17 amino acids. With 1 base removed from V and 0 bases from J, the gap between germline ends came to 13 bases. Per germline, CDR1 GTSNPN and CDR2 SVGIG (reference sequence). In DNA form, the CDR3 reads TGTGCCTGGAGTGGTTATTACACGGGCTCTGGGGCCAACGTCCTGACTTTC. Residues: CAWSGYYTGSGANVLTF.

V is TRBV11-2 and J is TRBJ1-6; TRBD1 agrees at 9 bases. V was pared by 4 bases and J by 9 bases, with 4 bases of the junction left unmatched. CDR3 length: 14 amino acids. The germline gives CDR1 SGHAT, CDR2 FQNNGV. The CDR3 DNA is TGTGCCAGCAGCTCAACAGGGGGCGGTTCACCCCTCCACTTT. It translates to CASSSTGGGSPLHF. The entire variable domain, with the rest obtained from reference TRBV11-2 and TRBJ1-6, is as follows: EAGVAQSPRYKIIEKRQSVAFWCNPISGHATLYWYQQILGQGPKLLIQFQNNGVVDDSQLPKDRFSAERLKGVDSTLKIQPAKLEDSAVYLCASSSTGGGSPLHFGNGTRLTVT.

CDR3: CASSLAQASEQFF. CDR3 DNA: TGTGCCAGCAGCCTGGCTCAGGCCAGTGAGCAGTTCTTC. The genes are TRBV11-3 and TRBJ2-1; no definite D call. V was shortened by 5 bases and J by 9 bases, with 14 bases between the two germline ends. CDR3 length equals 13 residues. CDR1 is SGHNT and CDR2 is YENEEA in the germline V gene.

The chain is built from TRBV6-1 and TRBJ2-7; D may be TRBD1 (5 bases). The CDR3 has 15 amino acids. V dropped 4 bases and J dropped 0 bases, with 13 bases sitting between them. Germline V gives CDR1 MNHNS, CDR2 SASEGT. The CDR3 DNA sequence: TGTGCCAGCAGTGGAATGGGGCAGGTCTCCTACGAGCAGTACTTC. Amino acid sequence: CASSGMGQVSYEQYF.

The chain combines TRBV9 with TRBJ2-1; TRBD2 matches 7 bases. This CDR3 has 14 amino acids. Germline V CDR1 and CDR2: SGDLS, YYNGEE. V shed 3 bases and J 6 bases; nucleotides not matched to a gene: 6. CDR3 bases: TGTGCCAGCAGCGGACCTTCGGGGGGCAATGAGCAGTTCTTC. Its translation: CASSGPSGGNEQFF.